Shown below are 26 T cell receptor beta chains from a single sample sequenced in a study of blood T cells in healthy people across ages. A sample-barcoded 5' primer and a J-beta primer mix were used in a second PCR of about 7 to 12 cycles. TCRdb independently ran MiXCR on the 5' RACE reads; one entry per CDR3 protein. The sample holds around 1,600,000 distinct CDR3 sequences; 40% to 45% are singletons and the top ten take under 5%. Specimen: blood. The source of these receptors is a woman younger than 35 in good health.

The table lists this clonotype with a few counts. CDR3 bases: TGTGCCAGCAAAGAGACCTTGACTAATTCACCCCTCCACTTT. This translates into CASKETLTNSPLHF. The J gene is TRBJ1-6, the V gene TRBV27; D gene ambiguous. V was trimmed by 7 bases and J by 6 bases, leaving 13 bases between them. The CDR3 is 14 residues long. Germline values: CDR1 MNHEY, CDR2 SMNVEV (reference sequence).

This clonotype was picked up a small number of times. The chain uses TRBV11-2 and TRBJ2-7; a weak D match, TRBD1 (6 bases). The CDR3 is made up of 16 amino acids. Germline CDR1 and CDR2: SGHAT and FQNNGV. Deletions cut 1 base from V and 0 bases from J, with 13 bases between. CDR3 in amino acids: CASSLGGTPSSYEQYF. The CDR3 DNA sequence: TGTGCCAGCAGCTTAGGGGGGACACCAAGCTCCTACGAGCAGTACTTC.

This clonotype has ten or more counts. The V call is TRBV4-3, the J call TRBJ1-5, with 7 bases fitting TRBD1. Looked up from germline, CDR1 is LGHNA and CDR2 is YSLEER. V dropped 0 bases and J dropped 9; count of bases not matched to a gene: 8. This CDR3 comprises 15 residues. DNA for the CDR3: TGCGCCAGCAGCCAAGAGCCGACAGGGAGACGGCCCCAGCATTTT. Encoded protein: CASSQEPTGRRPQHF.

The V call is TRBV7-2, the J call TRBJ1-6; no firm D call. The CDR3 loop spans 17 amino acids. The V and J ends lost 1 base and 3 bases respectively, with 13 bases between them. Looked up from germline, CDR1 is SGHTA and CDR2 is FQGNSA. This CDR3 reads CASSLVFNSFYNSPLHF. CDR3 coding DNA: TGTGCCAGCAGCTTAGTCTTCAACTCGTTCTATAATTCACCCCTCCACTTT.

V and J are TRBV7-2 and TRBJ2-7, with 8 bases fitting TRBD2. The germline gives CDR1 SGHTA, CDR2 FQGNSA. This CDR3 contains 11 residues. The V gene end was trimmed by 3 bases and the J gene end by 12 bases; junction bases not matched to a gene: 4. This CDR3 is CASSLSGSRYF. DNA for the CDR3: TGTGCCAGCAGCTTGAGCGGGAGTAGGTACTTC.

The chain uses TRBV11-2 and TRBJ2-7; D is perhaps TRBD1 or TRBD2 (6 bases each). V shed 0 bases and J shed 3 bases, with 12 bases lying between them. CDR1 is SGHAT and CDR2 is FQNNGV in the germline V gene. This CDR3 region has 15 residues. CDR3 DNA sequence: TGTGCCAGCAGCTTAGATTTCGGGGGCGGCTACGAGCAGTACTTC. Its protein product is CASSLDFGGGYEQYF.

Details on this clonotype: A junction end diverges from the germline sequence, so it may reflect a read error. In nucleotides, the CDR3 is TGCAGCCCCCTAGGGCGGGACAGCGGGACTGGAGCTTTCTTT. This translates into CSPLGRDSGTGAFF. V gene TRBV29-1 combines with J gene TRBJ1-1; 7 bases agree with TRBD1. CDR1 and CDR2 from the germline V gene are SQVTM and ANQGSEA. The CDR3 has 14 amino acids.

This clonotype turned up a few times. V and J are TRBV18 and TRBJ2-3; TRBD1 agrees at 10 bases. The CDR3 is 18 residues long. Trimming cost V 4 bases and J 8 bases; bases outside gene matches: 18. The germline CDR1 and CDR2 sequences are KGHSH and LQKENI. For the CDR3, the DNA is TGTGCCAGCTCACGGAAGGAAGCCGGGACAGGGGAGGCAAGTACGCAGTATTTT. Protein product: CASSRKEAGTGEASTQYF.

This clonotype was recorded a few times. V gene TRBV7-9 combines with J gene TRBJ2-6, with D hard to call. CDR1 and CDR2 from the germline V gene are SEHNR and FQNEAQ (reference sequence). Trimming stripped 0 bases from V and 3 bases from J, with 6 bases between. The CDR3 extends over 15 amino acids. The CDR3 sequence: CASSLAGHGANVLTF. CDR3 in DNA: TGTGCCAGCAGCTTAGCCGGGCATGGGGCCAACGTCCTGACTTTC.

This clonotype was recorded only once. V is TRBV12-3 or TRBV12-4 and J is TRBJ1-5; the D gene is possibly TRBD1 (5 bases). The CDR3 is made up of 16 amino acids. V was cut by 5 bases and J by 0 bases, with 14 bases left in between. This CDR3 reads CASSHTYRSSNQPQHF. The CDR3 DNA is TGTGCCAGCAGTCACACCTACAGGTCTAGCAATCAGCCCCAGCATTTT.

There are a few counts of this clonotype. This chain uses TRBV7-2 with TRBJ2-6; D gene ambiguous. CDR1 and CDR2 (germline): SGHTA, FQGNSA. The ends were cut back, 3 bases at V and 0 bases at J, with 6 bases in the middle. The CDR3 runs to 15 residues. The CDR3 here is CASSFQSSGANVLTF. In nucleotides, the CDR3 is TGTGCCAGCAGCTTTCAGAGCTCTGGGGCCAACGTCCTGACTTTC.

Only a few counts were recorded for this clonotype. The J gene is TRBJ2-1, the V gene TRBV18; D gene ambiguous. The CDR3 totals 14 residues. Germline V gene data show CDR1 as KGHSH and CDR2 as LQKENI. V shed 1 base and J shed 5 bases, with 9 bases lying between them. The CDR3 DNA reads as TGTGCCAGCTCACCACAGAATAGACACAATGAGCAGTTCTTC. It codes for CASSPQNRHNEQFF.

Here the CDR3 reads CASSPGTHYNEQYF. The DNA for the CDR3 is TGCGCCAGCAGCCCCGGGACCCACTACAATGAGCAGTACTTC. The chain carries TRBV10-1 and TRBJ2-1, with D perhaps TRBD1 or TRBD2 (5 bases each). Near its end, the DNA agrees better with TRBJ2-7, so the J call may be wrong. There are 14 residues in the CDR3. CDR1 is WNHNN and CDR2 is SYGVQD in the germline V gene (reference sequence).

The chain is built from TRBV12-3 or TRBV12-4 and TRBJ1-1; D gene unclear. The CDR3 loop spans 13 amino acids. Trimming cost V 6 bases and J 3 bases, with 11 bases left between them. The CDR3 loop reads CASSTSLDTEAFF. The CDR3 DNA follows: TGTGCCAGCAGCACGTCGTTAGACACTGAAGCTTTCTTT.

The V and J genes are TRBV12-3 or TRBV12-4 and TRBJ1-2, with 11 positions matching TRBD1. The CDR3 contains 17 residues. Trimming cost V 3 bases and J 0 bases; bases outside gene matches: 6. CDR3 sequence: CASSLGDRGVTNYGYTF. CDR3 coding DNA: TGTGCCAGCAGTTTGGGGGACAGGGGGGTAACTAACTATGGCTACACCTTC.

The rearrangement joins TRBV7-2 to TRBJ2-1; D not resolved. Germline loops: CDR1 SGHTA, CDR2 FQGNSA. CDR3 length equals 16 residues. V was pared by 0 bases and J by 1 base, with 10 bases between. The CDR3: CASSLALLGSYNEQFF. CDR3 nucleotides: TGTGCCAGCAGCTTAGCTCTCTTGGGATCCTACAATGAGCAGTTCTTC.

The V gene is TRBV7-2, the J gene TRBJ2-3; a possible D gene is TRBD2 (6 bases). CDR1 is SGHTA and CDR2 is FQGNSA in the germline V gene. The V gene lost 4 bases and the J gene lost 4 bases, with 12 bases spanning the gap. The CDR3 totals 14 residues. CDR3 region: CASSSWGVADTQYF. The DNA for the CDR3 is TGTGCCAGCAGCTCATGGGGGGTGGCAGATACGCAGTATTTT.

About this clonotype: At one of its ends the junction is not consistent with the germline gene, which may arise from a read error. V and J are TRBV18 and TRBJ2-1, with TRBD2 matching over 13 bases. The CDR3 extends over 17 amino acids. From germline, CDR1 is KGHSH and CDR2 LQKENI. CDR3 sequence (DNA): TGTGCCAGCTCACCTTTTGGGACTAGCGGGGCCTACAATGAGCAGCTCTTC. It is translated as CASSPFGTSGAYNEQLF.

The CDR3 region has the DNA TGCGCCAGCAGCTTGTTTCCCGGGACTAGCGGTAGCACAGATACGCAGTATTTT. Its protein product is CASSLFPGTSGSTDTQYF. The V call is TRBV5-1, the J call TRBJ2-3; 11 bases fit TRBD2. Germline trimming cut 1 base from V and 0 bases from J; bases unmatched to any gene: 7. The CDR3 spans 18 residues. Germline V CDR1 and CDR2: SGHRS, YFSETQ.

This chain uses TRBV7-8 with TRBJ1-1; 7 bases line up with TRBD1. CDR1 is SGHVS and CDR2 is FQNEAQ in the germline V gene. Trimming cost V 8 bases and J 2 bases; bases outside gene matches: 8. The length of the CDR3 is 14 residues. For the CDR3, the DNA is TGTGCCAGCCGGGAGACAGGGACAAACACTGAAGCTTTCTTT. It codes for CASRETGTNTEAFF.

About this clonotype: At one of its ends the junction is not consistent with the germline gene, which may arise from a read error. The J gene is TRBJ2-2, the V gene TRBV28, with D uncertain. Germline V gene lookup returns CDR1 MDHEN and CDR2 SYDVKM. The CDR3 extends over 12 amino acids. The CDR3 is CASSLNAGELFF. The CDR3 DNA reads TGTGCCAGCAGTTTGAACGCCGGGGAGCTGTTTTTT.

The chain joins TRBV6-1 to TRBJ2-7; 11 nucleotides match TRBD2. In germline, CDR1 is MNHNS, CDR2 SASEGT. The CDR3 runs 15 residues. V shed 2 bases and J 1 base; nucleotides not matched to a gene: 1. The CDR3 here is CASSELAGGSYEQYF. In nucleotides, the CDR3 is TGTGCCAGCAGTGAACTAGCGGGAGGTTCCTACGAGCAGTACTTC.

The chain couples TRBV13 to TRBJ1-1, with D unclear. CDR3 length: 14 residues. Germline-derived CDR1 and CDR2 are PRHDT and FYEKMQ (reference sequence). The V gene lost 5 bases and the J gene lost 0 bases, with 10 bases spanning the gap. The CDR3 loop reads CASSHSGMNTEAFF. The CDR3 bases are TGTGCCAGCAGCCACTCGGGGATGAACACTGAAGCTTTCTTT.

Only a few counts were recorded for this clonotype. CDR3 in DNA: TGCAGTGCTAGAGCGATTTCTAGGGCCTACGAGCAGTACTTC. It encodes CSARAISRAYEQYF. The genes are TRBV20-1 and TRBJ2-7; D gene ambiguous. Germline V lookup: CDR1 DFQATT, CDR2 SNEGSKA (reference sequence). The ends were cut back, 1 base at V and 2 bases at J, with 12 bases in the middle. The CDR3 length is 14 residues.

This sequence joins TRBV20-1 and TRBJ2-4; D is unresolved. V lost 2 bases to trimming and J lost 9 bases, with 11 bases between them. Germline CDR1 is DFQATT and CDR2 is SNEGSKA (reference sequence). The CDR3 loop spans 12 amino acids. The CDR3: CSARPLESIQYF. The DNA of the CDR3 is TGCAGTGCTAGACCTCTCGAGAGCATTCAGTACTTC.

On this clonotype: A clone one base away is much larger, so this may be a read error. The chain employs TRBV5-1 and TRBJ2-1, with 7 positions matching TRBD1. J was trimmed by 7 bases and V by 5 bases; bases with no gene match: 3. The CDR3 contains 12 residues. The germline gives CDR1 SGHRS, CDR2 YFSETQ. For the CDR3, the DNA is TGCGCCAGCAGGCAGACAGGGAATGAGCAGTTCTTC. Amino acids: CASRQTGNEQFF.